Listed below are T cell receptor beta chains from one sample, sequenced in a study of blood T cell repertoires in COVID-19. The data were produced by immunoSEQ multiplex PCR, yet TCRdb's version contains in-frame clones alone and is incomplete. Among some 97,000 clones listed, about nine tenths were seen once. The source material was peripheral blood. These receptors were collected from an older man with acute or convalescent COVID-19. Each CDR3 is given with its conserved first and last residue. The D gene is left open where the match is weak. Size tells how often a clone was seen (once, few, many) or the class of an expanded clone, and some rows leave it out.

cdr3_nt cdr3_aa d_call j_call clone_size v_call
TGCGCCAGCAGCTCTCAGGCTAATGAAAAACTGTTTTTT CASSSQANEKLFF - TRBJ1-4 - TRBV5-1
TGCGCCAGCAGCTCGCATCGACAGGGTTCCTACGAGCAGTACTTC CASSSHRQGSYEQYF TRBD1 TRBJ2-7 - TRBV5-1
TGCGCCAGCAGACGACAGTTAGCGGCGTCCTACAATGAGCAGTTCTTC CASRRQLAASYNEQFF - TRBJ2-1 once TRBV5-1
TGTGCCAGCAGGCAGGGGCAGAGCAATCAGCCCCAGCATTTT CASRQGQSNQPQHF - TRBJ1-5 - TRBV5-5
TGCGCCAGCAGCTCGGCATGGACAGGGGACTACGAGCAGTACTTC CASSSAWTGDYEQYF TRBD1 TRBJ2-7 - TRBV5-1
TGTGCCAGCAGCTTAGATCAGGGACTAGTGGAGCAGTTCTTC CASSLDQGLVEQFF TRBD2 TRBJ2-1 once TRBV11-2
TGCGCCAGCAGCTTGGCCAGGGGTTCCTACAATGAGCAGTTCTTC CASSLARGSYNEQFF - TRBJ2-1 - TRBV5-1
TGTGCCAGCAGCCCTGAGCATCAGGGGCAGACTGAAGCTTTCTTT CASSPEHQGQTEAFF - TRBJ1-1 - TRBV7-9
TGTGCCAGCAGTTTTGCGGCTAGGACTGAAGCTTTCTTT CASSFAARTEAFF - TRBJ1-1 - TRBV12-3/TRBV12-4
TGTGCCAGCACAACGTGGGGGGACGAGCAGTACTTC CASTTWGDEQYF - TRBJ2-7 - TRBV12-3/TRBV12-4
TGTGCCACTAGCGGGAGGGCCCCTTTGTATGAGCAGTTCTTC CATSGRAPLYEQFF TRBD2 TRBJ2-1 - TRBV24-1
TGTGCCAGCAGCCAAGCGGCAGGGAAGGGTCAGCCCCAGCATTTT CASSQAAGKGQPQHF - TRBJ1-5 - TRBV3-1/TRBV3-2
TGTGCCAGCAGCTTATACAGGGGAGACGAGCAGTACTTC CASSLYRGDEQYF TRBD1 TRBJ2-7 - TRBV7-9
TGTGCCAGTAGTAGGACAGGGAGTGAGACACCCCTCCACTTT CASSRTGSETPLHF TRBD1 TRBJ1-6 - TRBV19
TGTGCCAGCACCGCCGGGACTTTAAATGAAAAACTGTTTTTT CASTAGTLNEKLFF - TRBJ1-4 - TRBV6-5
TGTGCCAGCAGCCCCCAGGGCTACCCCAATCAGCCCCAGCATTTT CASSPQGYPNQPQHF - TRBJ1-5 - TRBV7-8
TGTGCCAGCAGTTACACTGGACAGGGTCGCGACGAGCAGTACTTC CASSYTGQGRDEQYF TRBD1 TRBJ2-7 - TRBV6-6
TGTGCCAGCAGCGTCGGGACAGCCTATGGCTACACCTTC CASSVGTAYGYTF TRBD1 TRBJ1-2 - TRBV12-3/TRBV12-4
TGCGCCAGCAGCTTGTACCTAGCGGGGCAAGAGACCCAGTACTTC CASSLYLAGQETQYF TRBD2 TRBJ2-5 once TRBV5-1
TGTGCCAGCAGTTACGGACAGGGGGCTTATGGCTACACCTTC CASSYGQGAYGYTF TRBD1 TRBJ1-2 once TRBV6-6
TGTGCCAGCAGCGTAGCGGTCCAGGCCGGCGAGCAGTACTTC CASSVAVQAGEQYF - TRBJ2-7 - TRBV9
TGTGCCAGCAGCTTAACGGTTTCGGGGATGAACACTGAAGCTTTCTTT CASSLTVSGMNTEAFF - TRBJ1-1 - TRBV11-1
TGTGCCAGCAGCGCGGGGGTACCAAATAATTCACCCCTCCACTTT CASSAGVPNNSPLHF - TRBJ1-6 - TRBV9
TGTGCCAGCTCACCGGACAGGCCGAACACTGAAGCTTTCTTT CASSPDRPNTEAFF TRBD1 TRBJ1-1 - TRBV18
TGCGCCAGCAGCTTAGGGACAGTGAACACTGAAGCTTTCTTT CASSLGTVNTEAFF TRBD1 TRBJ1-1 - TRBV5-1
TGTGCCAGTAGTGACGGGGTGGTAGCTGAAGCTTTCTTT CASSDGVVAEAFF - TRBJ1-1 - TRBV19
TGCGCCAGCAGCGTCCCGGGATCGGGAAACACTGAAGCTTTCTTT CASSVPGSGNTEAFF - TRBJ1-1 - TRBV5-1
TGTGCCTGGAGTTTGGGAGTCAATCAGCCCCAGCATTTT CAWSLGVNQPQHF - TRBJ1-5 - TRBV30
TGTGCCAGCAGCTTAAGGGACAGGGGAGACTACTATGGCTACACCTTC CASSLRDRGDYYGYTF TRBD1 TRBJ1-2 - TRBV7-9
TGTGCCCGAACAGCTAACTCTGGAAACACCATATATTTT CARTANSGNTIYF - TRBJ1-3 - TRBV30
TGTGCCAGCAGCTCAAAGGGGACAGCAGTCTCTGGAAACACCATATATTTT CASSSKGTAVSGNTIYF TRBD1 TRBJ1-3 - TRBV7-9
TGTGCCAGCAGTTACTCGGAGACAGGCTCCTACGAGCAGTACTTC CASSYSETGSYEQYF - TRBJ2-7 - TRBV6-6